The present entry profiles one T cell receptor beta chain with its context. Seattle patients were enrolled during active infection and followed longitudinally. This specimen belongs to a study of blood T cell repertoires in COVID-19. About the study: Spain, Italy and the United States supplied samples that represented acute and convalescent COVID-19.

This CDR3 region has 16 residues. The V gene's germline CDR1 is SEHNR and CDR2 FQNEAQ (reference sequence). V dropped 2 bases and J dropped 6; count of bases not matched to a gene: 7. Original data processing: Amplification of reference gene primers was used by the study to estimate nucleated cell counts. TCRdb's table, derived via immunoSEQ multiplex PCR, lists solely in-frame clones and lacks some. V, J and clone size derive from that table, while D and trimming were established from the DNA sequence. This table holds 150,000 or so clones, approximately 86% found once. V and J are TRBV7-9 and TRBJ2-1; 10 bases match TRBD1. The sequenced sample was peripheral blood. This TCR was recovered from a man aged 60-69 years with COVID-19, enrolled during active disease. DNA of the CDR3: TGTGCCAGCAGCTTACTTAGACAGGGGGCAAGCAATGAGCAGTTCTTC. The encoded protein is CASSLLRQGASNEQFF.